Below, 11 T cell receptor beta chains from the same sample are listed, as sequenced in a study of T cell clonality in common variable immunodeficiency. Their target antigens are unknown. TCRdb's table, derived via immunoSEQ multiplex PCR, lists solely in-frame clones and lacks some. Listed for the sample are 35,000 or so clones, none seen a single time. Study observations and caveats: Reportedly, TCR beta sequences from common variable immunodeficiency showed fewer deletions and N-nucleotide insertions.

Sequencing was carried out using peripheral blood mononuclear cells. Every receptor here comes from a human donor with common variable immunodeficiency.

This clone showed up just a few times. The read is 3 residues too short to cover the CDR3 end, so that end is filled in from the germline J gene. V usage is TRBV2 and J usage is TRBJ1-5, with TRBD1 matching 10 bases. Per germline, CDR1 SNHLY and CDR2 FYNNEI. This CDR3 contains 15 residues. V gave up 5 bases and J gave up 6 bases; unmatched junction bases: 7. The sequenced CDR3 bases are TGTGCCAGCAGTCTGGACAGGGGGTTAGGTCAGCCC. The encoded protein is CASSLDRGLGQP. The full CDR3 protein reads CASSLDRGLGQPQHF.

CDR3 in amino acids: CARRGQAYEQYF. The sequenced CDR3 bases are TGTGCCAGGAGGGGACAAGCCTACGAG. The chain couples TRBV19 to TRBJ2-7, with a possible D match to TRBD1 (6 bases). Coverage ceases 3 residues before the CDR3 finishes, and the germline J gene fills in the end. CDR3 length: 12 residues. Germline V gene data show CDR1 as LNHDA and CDR2 as SQIVND (reference sequence). Trimming stripped 9 bases from V and 2 bases from J, with 11 bases between.

This clone appeared a few times. The sequenced fragment ends 3 residues before the CDR3 boundary, so the rest is inferred from the germline J gene. The V gene is TRBV19, the J gene TRBJ1-1; tentative D call: TRBD1 (6 bases). The CDR3 covers 13 residues. Germline lookup yields CDR1 LNHDA and CDR2 SQIVND (reference sequence). V lost 6 bases and J 2 bases, leaving 10 bases between the germline ends. Partial CDR3 DNA: TGTGCCAGTAGGCCACAGGGAAACACTGAA. Translating it yields CASRPQGNTE. The whole CDR3 is CASRPQGNTEAFF.

About this clone: Read sequence stops 3 residues before the CDR3 end, and the germline J gene provides the missing end. The chain carries TRBV5-1 and TRBJ1-1, with 7 bases that match TRBD1. V lost 0 bases and J lost 0; bases outside the gene matches: 5. This CDR3 is 16 amino acids long. CDR1 and CDR2 from the germline V gene are SGHRS and YFSETQ. The DNA read from the CDR3 is TGCGCCAGCAGCTTGGGGGACAGTCGATTGAACACTGAA. Protein: CASSLGDSRLNTE. The whole CDR3 is CASSLGDSRLNTEAFF.

A note on this clone: The observed sequence ends 3 residues before the CDR3 terminus, with the missing tail filled in from the germline J gene. V usage is TRBV7-3 and J usage is TRBJ2-1, with D uncertain. This CDR3 region has 15 residues. Germline CDR1 reads SGHTA; CDR2 reads FQGTGA. V was shortened by 3 bases and J by 0 bases, with 9 bases between the two germline ends. CDR3 residues: CASSFAPTSYNEQFF. CDR3 bases read: TGTGCCAGCAGCTTTGCCCCTACCTCCTACAATGAG.

Comment on this clone: The read comes to an end 3 residues before the CDR3 does, leaving the germline J gene to fill in the end. The genes are TRBV5-1 and TRBJ2-7; 7 nucleotides match TRBD1. The J segment lost 4 bases and the V segment lost 0 bases, leaving 4 bases of the junction unmatched. The CDR3 covers 14 residues. The germline V gene encodes CDR1 SGHRS and CDR2 YFSETQ. The CDR3 loop reads CASSLGQGFYEQYF. The sequenced CDR3 bases are TGCGCCAGCAGCTTGGGACAGGGTTTTTACGAG. Complete variable domain (other parts from reference TRBV5-1 and TRBJ2-7): KAGVTQTPRYLIKTRGQQVTLSCSPISGHRSVSWYQQTPGQGLQFLFEYFSETQRNKGNFPGRFSGRQFSNSRSEMNVSTLELGDSALYLCASSLGQGFYEQYFGPGTRLTVT.

CDR3 bases read: TGTGCCAGTAGTATGGATACAGGGATAAAGACC. Amino acid sequence: CASSMDTGIKT. The entire CDR3 is CASSMDTGIKTQYF. The chain links TRBV19 to TRBJ2-5, with D perhaps TRBD1 (6 bases). The CDR3 end falls 3 residues outside the read, so it is completed with the germline J gene. The V end lost 3 bases, the J end lost 6 bases, and 14 bases lay between the germline ends. In germline, CDR1 is LNHDA, CDR2 SQIVND (reference sequence). The CDR3 length is 14 residues.

This clone was observed a handful of times. Read coverage stops 3 residues before the CDR3 terminus; the germline J gene supplies the remainder. The chain is built from TRBV19 and TRBJ2-7, with D perhaps TRBD1 (5 bases). The CDR3 spans 14 residues. Germline assignment: CDR1 LNHDA and CDR2 SQIVND (reference sequence). Trimming removed 1 base from V and 5 bases from J, with 12 bases in between. CDR3: CASSIGKGSNEQYF. The sequenced part of the CDR3 DNA is TGTGCCAGTAGTATAGGAAAGGGGTCCAACGAG.

With regard to this clone: The read terminates 3 residues before the CDR3 end, so the remaining end is supplied by the germline J gene. The chain employs TRBV20-1 and TRBJ2-7, with TRBD2 as a possible D gene (6 bases). Trimming removed 6 bases from V and 0 bases from J, with 15 bases in between. The CDR3 covers 14 residues. Per germline, CDR1 DFQATT and CDR2 SNEGSKA (reference sequence). Partial CDR3 DNA: TGCAGTGCGGAGGGCCGGATTGTCTCCTACGAG. Residues: CSAEGRIVSYE. The CDR3, in full, reads CSAEGRIVSYEQYF.

In regard to this clone: Read sequence stops 3 residues before the CDR3 end, and the germline J gene provides the missing end. This chain joins TRBV2 and TRBJ1-2, with 7 nucleotides matching TRBD1. CDR1 SNHLY and CDR2 FYNNEI come from the germline V gene. The length of the CDR3 is 12 residues. The covered CDR3 bases are TGTGCCAGCAGTGAAACAGGGGTCGGC. Translating gives CASSETGVG. The whole CDR3 region reads CASSETGVGYTF. Supplemented by reference TRBV2 and TRBJ1-2, the full variable domain reads EPEVTQTPSHQVTQMGQEVILRCVPISNHLYFYWYRQILGQKVEFLVSFYNNEISEKSEIFDDQFSVERPDGSNFTLKIRSTKLEDSAMYFCASSETGVGYTFGSGTRLTVV.

This clone was counted between two and nine times. Coverage ceases 3 residues before the CDR3 finishes, and the germline J gene fills in the end. V is TRBV19 and J is TRBJ2-5, with 15 bases lining up with TRBD2. With V trimmed by 6 bases and J by 4 bases, 6 bases remained unmatched. Germline assignment: CDR1 LNHDA and CDR2 SQIVND (reference sequence). The CDR3 contains 16 residues. The CDR3 spells CASSLGLAGGIETQYF. The covered CDR3 bases are TGTGCCAGTAGCCTAGGACTAGCGGGGGGGATAGAGACC.